The next 10 T cell receptor beta chains were all read from a single sample in a study of blood T cell repertoires in COVID-19. The assay was immunoSEQ multiplex PCR, and TCRdb's table has in-frame clones only and misses some. The sample has roughly 120,000 clones; 88% are singletons. Input material: peripheral blood. All receptors derive from a woman between 50 and 59 years old with acute or convalescent COVID-19.

The chain is built from TRBV28 and TRBJ2-1; tentative D call: TRBD2 (6 bases). CDR1 is MDHEN and CDR2 is SYDVKM in the germline V gene. This CDR3 spans 11 amino acids. The CDR3 DNA sequence: TGTTGGGCGGGAACCTGGAGAGAGCAGTTCTTC. This sequence encodes CWAGTWREQFF.

This clone was seen once. The same CDR3 can be traced to other DNA sequences in this sample. The rearrangement links TRBV5-1 to TRBJ2-3; D ambiguous. This CDR3 has 12 residues. Trimming cost V 4 bases and J 4 bases, with 7 bases left between them. CDR1 SGHRS and CDR2 YFSETQ come from the germline V gene. CDR3 nucleotides: TGCGCCAGCAGCCCCCCGGCAGATACGCAGTATTTT. As protein: CASSPPADTQYF.

The V gene is TRBV2, the J gene TRBJ2-7; 8 bases map to TRBD1. After removal of 10 bases from V and 2 bases from J, the junction contained 10 bases not matched to a gene. Germline CDR1 is SNHLY and CDR2 is FYNNEI. The CDR3 is made up of 14 amino acids. CDR3 protein: CATGRTGRTYEQYF. The CDR3 DNA sequence: TGTGCCACAGGACGGACAGGGCGGACCTACGAGCAGTACTTC.

This chain joins TRBV5-1 and TRBJ1-4; tentative D call: TRBD1 (5 bases). Trimming took 3 bases from V and 8 from J, leaving 14 bases between them. The CDR3 has 14 residues. CDR1 is SGHRS, CDR2 YFSETQ, per germline. CDR3 loop: CASSSWGEEEKLFF. In nucleotides, the CDR3 is TGCGCCAGCAGCTCGTGGGGGGAGGAAGAAAAACTGTTTTTT.

This clone has a single count. This rearrangement joins TRBV14 to TRBJ2-5, with D possibly matching TRBD2 (5 bases). The CDR3 length is 15 residues. Germline-derived CDR1 and CDR2 are SGHDN and FVKESK. V lost 0 bases and J 5 bases, leaving 13 bases between the germline ends. CDR3 in DNA: TGTGCCAGCAGCCAAGAAGGCCTAGCCGCCGAGACCCAGTACTTC. As protein: CASSQEGLAAETQYF. Using reference TRBV14 and TRBJ2-5 for the parts outside the CDR3, the full variable domain is EAGVTQFPSHSVIEKGQTVTLRCDPISGHDNLYWYRRVMGKEIKFLLHFVKESKQDESGMPNNRFLAERTGGTYSTLKVQPAELEDSGVYFCASSQEGLAAETQYFGPGTRLLVL.

V gene TRBV6-5 combines with J gene TRBJ1-1, with 11 bases matching TRBD1. The CDR3 runs to 16 residues. Germline V gives CDR1 MNHEY, CDR2 SVGAGI. The ends lost 0 bases at V and 5 bases at J; junction bases unmatched: 5. CDR3 in amino acids: CASSYSGQGEGTEAFF. DNA of the CDR3: TGTGCCAGCAGTTACTCGGGACAGGGGGAAGGTACTGAAGCTTTCTTT.

This sequence joins TRBV3-1 (or the pseudogene TRBV3-2) and TRBJ1-1; D remains ambiguous. V lost 1 base to trimming and J lost 8 bases, with 14 bases between them. Germline V gives CDR1 LGHDT, CDR2 YNNKEL (reference sequence). The CDR3 sequence is 14 residues long. In DNA, the CDR3 is TGTGCCAGCAGCCAAGGGTTAAGGCTGGGCGAAGCTTTCTTT. Amino acids: CASSQGLRLGEAFF.

This chain links TRBV6-5 with TRBJ2-3, with no clear D. Trimming removed 7 bases at V and 2 bases at J, with 13 bases between. CDR1 and CDR2 from the germline V gene are MNHEY and SVGAGI. CDR3 length: 14 amino acids. The CDR3 nucleotides are TGTGCCAGCACTGGCTACTACTCCACAGATACGCAGTATTTT. As protein: CASTGYYSTDTQYF.

The genes are TRBV11-2 and TRBJ2-7; possible D gene TRBD2, 5 bases. V lost 0 bases and J 0 bases, leaving 15 bases between the germline ends. This CDR3 contains 17 residues. Germline CDR1 is SGHAT and CDR2 is FQNNGV. The CDR3 DNA is TGTGCCAGCAGCTTAGATCTGACGGAGGCCCGCTCCTACGAGCAGTACTTC. It is translated as CASSLDLTEARSYEQYF.

The genes are TRBV28 and TRBJ1-4, with a tentative D call TRBD1 (6 bases). The CDR3 runs 15 residues. Trimming shortened V by 7 bases and J by 4 bases, and 16 bases separated the two germline ends. The germline CDR1 and CDR2 sequences are MDHEN and SYDVKM. The CDR3 DNA reads TGTGCCAGCACCTCCCGGACAGAGATTAATGAAAAACTGTTTTTT. This translates into CASTSRTEINEKLFF.